These 24 T cell receptor beta chains were all obtained from the same sample, sequenced in a study of T cells after posttransplantation cyclophosphamide. Methotrexate plus calcineurin inhibitor accompanied controls' myeloablative marrow transplants; sampling was 1 year later. This table comes from immunoSEQ multiplex PCR, and its TCRdb copy is limited to in-frame clones, with some not included. The sample holds about 21,000 clones, 85% to 90% seen once. Sample: PBMCs, taken less than 400 days after allogeneic stem cell transplant with calcineurin inhibitor and methotrexate. These receptors originate from a female patient younger than 45 who received an allogeneic stem cell transplant from an unrelated donor, was CMV-positive, and had acute and chronic GVHD. Some T cells here may be from the graft donor.

This chain uses TRBV5-1 with TRBJ2-5; tentatively, D is TRBD1 (5 bases). Germline CDR1 and CDR2: SGHRS and YFSETQ. There are 15 residues in the CDR3. V was clipped by 4 bases and J by 3 bases, with 16 bases between them. CDR3 protein: CASSPPRQGEETQYF. CDR3 sequence (DNA): TGCGCCAGCAGCCCACCTCGGCAGGGCGAAGAGACCCAGTACTTC.

This clone occurred once. V is TRBV9 and J is TRBJ2-3; 9 bases map to TRBD2. Germline CDR1 is SGDLS and CDR2 is YYNGEE. CDR3 length: 15 residues. J was trimmed by 3 bases and V by 4 bases; bases with no gene match: 6. CDR3 protein: CASSRGREGTDTQYF. The CDR3 DNA sequence: TGTGCCAGCAGCCGGGGGCGGGAGGGGACAGATACGCAGTATTTT.

The gene calls are TRBV6-5 and TRBJ1-1, with TRBD1 matching 7 bases. Germline values: CDR1 MNHEY, CDR2 SVGAGI. The CDR3 totals 15 residues. V trimming: 5 bases; J trimming: 0 bases; junction bases outside the gene matches: 6. CDR3 sequence: CASSGTVEMNTEAFF. As DNA, the CDR3 is TGTGCCAGCAGTGGGACAGTGGAGATGAACACTGAAGCTTTCTTT.

The chain carries TRBV6-5 and TRBJ2-1, with a weak D call TRBD2 (6 bases). The CDR3 consists of 14 residues. Trimming took 7 bases from V and 7 from J, leaving 17 bases between them. CDR1 is MNHEY and CDR2 is SVGAGI in the germline V gene. The CDR3 sequence is CASTSRVRGNEQFF. The CDR3 DNA reads as TGTGCCAGCACCTCCCGGGTACGGGGGAATGAGCAGTTCTTC.

The chain combines TRBV15 with TRBJ2-7; D is uncertain. This CDR3 region has 15 residues. Trimming took 0 bases from V and 4 from J, leaving 13 bases between them. The germline gives CDR1 LNHNV, CDR2 YYDKDF (reference sequence). CDR3 nucleotide sequence: TGTGCCACCAGCAGAGATTGGGCCGAGTCATACGAGCAGTACTTC. Its translation: CATSRDWAESYEQYF.

Only one count was recorded for this clone. The genes are TRBV19 and TRBJ2-3; 11 bases match TRBD2. Losses at the gene ends were 5 bases for V and 0 bases for J; bases not matched to a gene: 10. This CDR3 region has 18 residues. In germline, CDR1 is LNHDA, CDR2 SQIVND (reference sequence). The CDR3 reads CASSWVAGGFQSTDTQYF. The CDR3 DNA follows: TGTGCCAGTAGTTGGGTAGCGGGAGGGTTCCAAAGCACAGATACGCAGTATTTT. The full variable domain, completed using reference TRBV19 and TRBJ2-3, is DGGITQSPKYLFRKEGQNVTLSCEQNLNHDAMYWYRQDPGQGLRLIYYSQIVNDFQKGDIAEGYSVSREKKESFPLTVTSAQKNPTAFYLCASSWVAGGFQSTDTQYFGPGTRLTVL.

V and J are TRBV5-4 and TRBJ2-2, with D perhaps TRBD1 (6 bases). There are 15 residues in the CDR3. CDR1 is SGHNT, CDR2 YYREEE, per germline (reference sequence). The ends were cut back, 1 base at V and 7 bases at J, with 14 bases in the middle. This CDR3 reads CASSLTGHVGGELFF. CDR3 sequence (DNA): TGTGCCAGCAGCTTGACAGGGCATGTCGGCGGGGAGCTGTTTTTT.

This sequence joins TRBV7-2 and TRBJ1-5; D unresolved. The CDR3 runs 16 residues. The V end lost 1 base, the J end lost 2 bases, and 12 bases lay between the germline ends. CDR1 is SGHTA and CDR2 is FQGNSA in the germline V gene. CDR3 loop: CASSLDSRDRNQPQHF. The CDR3 bases are TGTGCCAGCAGCTTAGATTCCCGGGATCGCAATCAGCCCCAGCATTTT.

This clone came up once. This chain joins TRBV18 and TRBJ2-1; the match to TRBD1 covers 7 bases. V dropped 4 bases and J dropped 8; count of bases not matched to a gene: 2. The CDR3 length is 12 residues. Germline V gene data show CDR1 as KGHSH and CDR2 as LQKENI. The CDR3 bases are TGTGCCAGCTCACTCGACAGGGATGAGCAGTTCTTC. Its protein is CASSLDRDEQFF.

A few counts support this clone. The gene calls are TRBV19 and TRBJ1-2; TRBD1 matches 9 bases. V dropped 1 base and J dropped 8; count of bases not matched to a gene: 5. Germline assignment: CDR1 LNHDA and CDR2 SQIVND (reference sequence). The CDR3 totals 14 residues. CDR3 sequence reads: CASSIGGTGKGYTF. DNA of the CDR3: TGTGCCAGTAGTATAGGGGGGACAGGGAAGGGCTACACCTTC.

V is TRBV9 and J is TRBJ2-7; 8 bases align to TRBD2. CDR1 is SGDLS, CDR2 YYNGEE, per germline. The CDR3 has 13 residues. Losses at the gene ends were 3 bases for V and 5 bases for J; bases not matched to a gene: 4. The DNA of the CDR3 is TGTGCCAGCAGCGACGGACTAGCCGACGAGCAGTACTTC. Its protein is CASSDGLADEQYF. The variable domain in full, completed from reference TRBV9 and TRBJ2-7, reads DSGVTQTPKHLITATGQRVTLRCSPRSGDLSVYWYQQSLDQGLQFLIQYYNGEERAKGNILERFSAQQFPDLHSELNLSSLELGDSALYFCASSDGLADEQYFGPGTRLTVT.

This chain connects TRBV28 to TRBJ1-1; 7 bases agree with TRBD1. The V segment lost 4 bases and the J segment 0 bases; nucleotides outside the gene matches: 5. The CDR3 has 15 residues. CDR1 and CDR2 from the germline V gene are MDHEN and SYDVKM. In nucleotides, the CDR3 is TGTGCCAGCAGTTCAGGGGGGCAGCTGAACACTGAAGCTTTCTTT. Its translation: CASSSGGQLNTEAFF.

The sample holds one count of this clone. This chain joins TRBV6-5 and TRBJ2-7; TRBD1 matches at 7 bases. The CDR3 spans 14 residues. Germline V lookup: CDR1 MNHEY, CDR2 SVGAGI. V lost 0 bases, J lost 7 bases, and 6 bases stayed unmatched. CDR3 sequence reads: CASSYSRDSLEQYV. CDR3 DNA sequence: TGTGCCAGCAGTTACTCCCGGGACAGCCTAGAGCAGTACGTC.

This clone was seen just once. Here the CDR3 reads CASSPPGGTTDTQYF. In DNA, the CDR3 is TGCGCCAGCAGCCCCCCGGGGGGGACCACAGATACGCAGTATTTT. This chain links TRBV4-1 with TRBJ2-3, with TRBD2 matching over 8 bases. Trimming cost V 4 bases and J 2 bases; bases outside gene matches: 5. This CDR3 region has 15 residues. CDR1 MGHRA and CDR2 YSYEKL come from the germline V gene.

The chain couples TRBV4-1 to TRBJ2-2; tentative D call: TRBD2 (5 bases). The CDR3 has 17 amino acids. From germline, CDR1 is MGHRA and CDR2 YSYEKL. The V and J ends lost 2 bases and 0 bases respectively, with 13 bases between them. Written as DNA, the CDR3 is TGCGCCAGCAGCCAAACAAGGGAGTATACGAACACCGGGGAGCTGTTTTTT. Protein: CASSQTREYTNTGELFF.

The V call is TRBV6-1, the J call TRBJ2-7; TRBD2 aligns across 8 bases. The CDR3 loop spans 14 amino acids. The germline CDR1 and CDR2 sequences are MNHNS and SASEGT. Trimming took 2 bases from V and 4 from J; bases not matched to a gene: 4. This CDR3 reads CASSEREGLYEQYF. CDR3 coding DNA: TGTGCCAGCAGTGAACGGGAGGGCCTATACGAGCAGTACTTC.

This chain links TRBV5-4 with TRBJ1-3, with D unresolved. The CDR3 is made up of 16 amino acids. CDR1 and CDR2 from the germline V gene are SGHNT and YYREEE (reference sequence). Trimming removed 0 bases from V and 0 bases from J, with 10 bases in between. The CDR3 bases are TGTGCCAGCAGCTTGGGTCCGGGGAACTCTGGAAACACCATATATTTT. This sequence encodes CASSLGPGNSGNTIYF.

This rearrangement joins TRBV9 to TRBJ2-4; TRBD2 aligns across 8 bases. CDR1 and CDR2 (germline): SGDLS, YYNGEE. Trimming removed 4 bases from V and 8 bases from J; junction bases left unmatched: 14. The CDR3 has 16 residues. CDR3: CASSPRGGGQMDIQYF. CDR3 in DNA: TGTGCCAGCAGCCCCCGGGGGGGCGGTCAAATGGACATTCAGTACTTC.

The V call is TRBV5-4, the J call TRBJ2-1, with 7 bases matching TRBD2. Germline V CDR1 and CDR2: SGHNT, YYREEE (reference sequence). After removal of 2 bases from V and 2 bases from J, the junction contained 4 bases not matched to a gene. There are 15 residues in the CDR3. CDR3 nucleotide sequence: TGTGCCAGCAGCTTAAGGGCGGGAGCCTACAATGAGCAGTTCTTC. Its translation: CASSLRAGAYNEQFF.

The chain links TRBV5-1 to TRBJ2-3; the D gene is possibly TRBD2 (6 bases). There are 15 residues in the CDR3. Trimming stripped 1 base from V and 0 bases from J, with 9 bases between. Looked up from germline, CDR1 is SGHRS and CDR2 is YFSETQ. The CDR3 region has the DNA TGCGCCAGCAGCTTGACCAGCGGGAGCACAGATACGCAGTATTTT. It translates to CASSLTSGSTDTQYF.

V gene TRBV5-1 combines with J gene TRBJ1-1; possibly TRBD1 for D (5 bases). The CDR3 runs to 13 residues. The V and J ends lost 0 bases and 6 bases respectively, with 9 bases between them. Per the germline V gene, CDR1 is SGHRS and CDR2 is YFSETQ. The CDR3 sequence is CASSLAAGPEAFF. For the CDR3, the DNA is TGCGCCAGCAGCTTGGCTGCGGGGCCTGAAGCTTTCTTT.

The chain employs TRBV7-9 and TRBJ2-3, with D perhaps matching TRBD1 (6 bases). Trimming left V 5 bases short and J 0 bases short, with 15 bases between. This CDR3 is built from 16 residues. The germline V gene encodes CDR1 SEHNR and CDR2 FQNEAQ (reference sequence). In DNA form, the CDR3 reads TGTGCCAGCAGCGCGCTTCGGACAGACAGCACAGATACGCAGTATTTT. Protein product: CASSALRTDSTDTQYF.

The V and J genes are TRBV11-2 and TRBJ1-1; weak D call: TRBD1 (5 bases). The CDR3 has 12 residues. Trimming shortened V by 1 base and J by 10 bases, and 10 bases separated the two germline ends. Germline loops: CDR1 SGHAT, CDR2 FQNNGV. The CDR3 loop is CASSLGGAAAFF. The CDR3 DNA reads as TGTGCCAGCAGCTTAGGGGGCGCGGCAGCTTTCTTT.

The sample holds one count of this clone. The rearrangement joins TRBV7-6 to TRBJ2-3; weak D call: TRBD1 (6 bases). V lost 0 bases, J lost 6 bases, and 10 bases lay in between. CDR3 length equals 14 residues. The V gene's germline CDR1 is SGHVS and CDR2 FNYEAQ. The DNA of the CDR3 is TGTGCCAGCAGCTTAGCCAACAGGGTCGATACGCAGTATTTT. It is translated as CASSLANRVDTQYF.